This T cell receptor (beta chain) was recorded in a study of blood T cell repertoires in COVID-19 (dated by TCRdb to the early 2020s). About the study as a whole: Collaborator samples came from the United States, Italy and Spain and covered acute and convalescent phases of COVID-19. The repertoires were released in a freely available public database meant as a resource for research on the immune response to SARS-CoV-2. The dataset comprised deeply sampled blood TCRbeta repertoires from subjects exposed to, actively infected with, or recovered from COVID-19. Samples came from the ongoing ImmuneRACE study (first 160 participants) plus 1,254 subjects from 6 global collaborators. The sample metadata nearly always contained a de-identified subject ID, COVID-19 status, age in years and sex. The material from the prospective study consisted of cDNA or gDNA derived from T cells, B-cell-depleted T cells, or PBMCs. Where available, HLA class I and class II types were taken from metadata supplied by the sample provider and were not determined by assay-based typing.

At one collaborating source in Seattle, patients were enrolled during active infection and were followed longitudinally through the course of disease. Each collaborating institution followed its own protocols to collect whole blood in K2EDTA tubes. For TCRbeta analysis, collaborators shipped samples as frozen whole blood, isolated PBMCs, or DNA extracted from either of those sample types. This clone has just a few counts. Its antigen specificity is not known. No clone much larger than this one lies a single base away; base qualities are absent. TCRbeta CDR3 regions were amplified from genomic DNA by means of the immunoSEQ Assay, a bias-controlled multiplex PCR. The original methods were these. The number of nucleated cells in each sample was estimated from the amplification of reference gene primers within the assay. To quantify the absolute abundance of each unique TCRbeta CDR3 rearrangement, sequence reads were collapsed and filtered. Productive Simpson clonality was computed per sample as the square root of Simpson's diversity index over productive rearrangements. TCRdb obtained this table from immuneACCESS and retained in-frame rearrangements with V and J assigned. These tables miss some clones; where compared with another copy, unresolved V genes account for less than half of the shortfall, and the remainder is unexplained. V, J and clone size derive from that table, while D and trimming were established from the DNA sequence. The sample contains about 100,000 clones, about four fifths of them found a single time. The ten largest account for more than 4% of the sample.

CDR1 and CDR2 are read off the germline V gene (reference sequence) as MNHEY and SMNVEV. Its CDR3 holds 14 amino acids, cysteine through phenylalanine. CDR3 DNA is the only sequence kept; it has 42 bases, read in frame from the first base. V loses 3 bases, J loses 5 bases, and the germline ends lie 13 bases apart. General findings and caveats noted by the study authors: The quantity of clinical and demographic metadata differed by source and by participant and was supplied without curation.

The sample was peripheral blood. This chain is built from TRBV27 and TRBJ1-2, and the D gene may be TRBD1, 5 bases matching. The clonotype originates from a man at least 80 years old with COVID-19, enrolled during active disease. The DNA sequence follows: TGTGCCAGCAGTTTGAGGACACGCATTTATGGCTACACCTTC. It specifies CASSLRTRIYGYTF.